This is a list of T cell receptor beta chains from one sample in a study of T cell responses to AZD1222 COVID-19 vaccine. Sequenced by immunoSEQ multiplex PCR; TCRdb stores in-frame clones only, minus some. This table has 100,000 to 150,000 clones, about 89% appearing once. Source: peripheral blood, taken on day 0 of AZD1222 vaccination. These receptors originate from an adult in good health. The CDR3 runs from the conserved cysteine through the conserved F or W. D genes are given only for firm matches. Clone size is given for some rows only: seen once, a few or many times, or a class if the clone is expanded.

d_call | j_call | v_call | clone_size | cdr3_nt | cdr3_aa
NA | TRBJ1-5 | TRBV12-5 | NA | TGTGCTAGTGGTTTGGTACCGCGCAGCGGGGGTAGCAATCAGCCCCAGCATTTT | CASGLVPRSGGSNQPQHF
NA | TRBJ2-2 | TRBV5-1 | NA | TGCGCCAGCAGCTTGGATTGGGGGCCGCGCGGAAACACCGGGGAGCTGTTTTTT | CASSLDWGPRGNTGELFF
NA | TRBJ2-3 | TRBV18 | NA | TGTGCCAGCTCACCAGCGACACAACACACAGATACGCAGTATTTT | CASSPATQHTDTQYF
TRBD2 | TRBJ2-2 | TRBV3-1/TRBV3-2 | once | TGTGCCAGCAGCCTCTTGCCGGGACTAGCGGGGCGGACCGGGGAGCTGTTTTTT | CASSLLPGLAGRTGELFF
NA | TRBJ1-5 | TRBV5-6 | once | TGTGCCAGCAGCGCGAAGAGGTCTCTATTCAATCAGCCCCAGCATTTT | CASSAKRSLFNQPQHF
NA | TRBJ1-1 | TRBV27 | NA | TGTGCCAGCAGTTATTCAAGGGGCACAGGCACTGAAGCTTTCTTT | CASSYSRGTGTEAFF
NA | TRBJ2-2 | TRBV30 | NA | TGTGCCTGTAGGGCTCCCAGGAACACCGGGGAGCTGTTTTTT | CACRAPRNTGELFF
NA | TRBJ2-1 | TRBV2 | NA | TGTGCCAGCGAGGAGGGACGTTCTTACAATGAGCAGTTCTTC | CASEEGRSYNEQFF
NA | TRBJ2-5 | TRBV3-1/TRBV3-2 | NA | TGTGCCAGCAGCTCCCGGGGCCAAGAGACCCAGTACTTC | CASSSRGQETQYF
NA | TRBJ1-2 | TRBV6-5 | NA | TGTGCCAGCAAAGACCGCTCTAACTATGGCTACACCTTC | CASKDRSNYGYTF
NA | TRBJ2-1 | TRBV30 | once | TGTGCCTGTCCGGGGGCCCCTTCCTACAATGAGCAGTTCTTC | CACPGAPSYNEQFF
NA | TRBJ2-2 | TRBV7-2 | NA | TGTGCCAGCAGCTTAGGGCTATTCACCGGGGAGCTGTTTTTT | CASSLGLFTGELFF
NA | TRBJ2-5 | TRBV4-2 | NA | TGTGCCAGCAGCCAAGAACCCGGGAAAGAGACCCAGTACTTC | CASSQEPGKETQYF
TRBD1 | TRBJ2-2 | TRBV7-9 | NA | TGTGCCAGCAGCTTAGCCCGGACAGGGGACACCGGGGAGCTGTTTTTT | CASSLARTGDTGELFF
TRBD1 | TRBJ2-7 | TRBV27 | NA | TGTGCCAGCAGTTTCTGGGGGACAGGGGGCAACGAGCAGTACTTC | CASSFWGTGGNEQYF
NA | TRBJ2-3 | TRBV3-1/TRBV3-2 | NA | TGTGCCAGCAGCGCCTATAGCGGAAGTAGCACAGATACGCAGTATTTT | CASSAYSGSSTDTQYF
NA | TRBJ2-3 | TRBV21-1 | NA | TGTGTCAGCAGCATGGGCCCAGGGACTTGTGTGGCAGATACGCAGTATTTT | CVSSMGPGTCVADTQYF
TRBD1 | TRBJ2-2 | TRBV3-1/TRBV3-2 | NA | TGTGCCAGCAGCCAGCTCAGGGGGCTGAGGTCCGGGGAGCTGTTTTTT | CASSQLRGLRSGELFF
NA | TRBJ2-5 | TRBV7-6 | NA | TGTGCCAGCGGGACGGCAGAGACCCAGTACTTC | CASGTAETQYF
NA | TRBJ2-4 | TRBV19 | NA | TGTGCCAGTAGTTATAGATTAGCCAAAAACATTCAGTACTTC | CASSYRLAKNIQYF
NA | TRBJ1-2 | TRBV24-1 | NA | TGTGCCATAGAGGACGGAAACTATGGCTACACCTTC | CAIEDGNYGYTF
TRBD1 | TRBJ1-2 | TRBV6-1 | NA | TGTGCCAGCAGTGGTACAAGGACAGGGACCCCCTATGGCTACACCTTC | CASSGTRTGTPYGYTF
NA | TRBJ1-4 | TRBV21-1 | NA | TGTGCCAGCAGCGGCCGGGACAGCATTAATGAAAAACTGTTTTTT | CASSGRDSINEKLFF
NA | TRBJ1-3 | TRBV6-5 | NA | TGTGCCAGCAAATATGGGCAGATAGGCGGAAACACCATATATTTT | CASKYGQIGGNTIYF
TRBD1 | TRBJ2-7 | TRBV6-5 | NA | TGTGCCAGCAGTTACGGGGCAGGGGGTACCGAGCAGTACTTC | CASSYGAGGTEQYF
NA | TRBJ1-3 | TRBV3-1/TRBV3-2 | NA | TGTGCCAGCAGCCAAGAGGGGGCTCGGGGAAACACCATATATTTT | CASSQEGARGNTIYF
NA | TRBJ2-6 | TRBV3-1/TRBV3-2 | NA | TGTGCCAGCAGCCCTCAGGGGTACGAAACGGTGCTCTCTGGGGCCAACGTCCTGACTTTC | CASSPQGYETVLSGANVLTF
NA | TRBJ1-3 | TRBV7-9 | NA | TGTGCCAGCACCCTAGTGGCGGGATTCTCTGGAAACACCATATATTTT | CASTLVAGFSGNTIYF
NA | TRBJ1-4 | TRBV2 | NA | TGTGCCAGCAGTGAAGCGCTTCAGGGTAATGAAAAACTGTTTTTT | CASSEALQGNEKLFF
NA | TRBJ2-3 | TRBV7-9 | NA | TGTGCCAGCAGCTCCACCGGGACACACTTAGTAGATACGCAGTATTTT | CASSSTGTHLVDTQYF
NA | TRBJ2-7 | TRBV4-1 | NA | TGCGCCAGCAGCCAAGATCAGGCCGTCTCCTACGAGCAGTACTTC | CASSQDQAVSYEQYF
TRBD2 | TRBJ2-7 | TRBV12-3/TRBV12-4 | NA | TGTGCCAGCAAGGGAGCGGGGGGGGAGCAGTACTTC | CASKGAGGEQYF
TRBD1 | TRBJ1-4 | TRBV6-5 | NA | TGTGCCAGCAGTTACGGTCCCCAGGGGGCGGGAGAAAAACTGTTTTTT | CASSYGPQGAGEKLFF
NA | TRBJ2-1 | TRBV10-3 | once | TGTGCCATCAGGGGCAGCGGCAATGAGCAGTTCTTC | CAIRGSGNEQFF
NA | TRBJ1-2 | TRBV9 | NA | TGTGCCAGCAGCTCGGGACTCAAAGAAGGCTATGGCTACACCTTC | CASSSGLKEGYGYTF
NA | TRBJ1-5 | TRBV2 | NA | TGTGCCAGCAGTGAACGTACCAGGGAGCAGCCCCAGCATTTT | CASSERTREQPQHF
NA | TRBJ1-1 | TRBV19 | once | TGTGCCAGTAGTATTTTTGCCGAGACAGGTGAAGCTTTCTTT | CASSIFAETGEAFF
TRBD1 | TRBJ1-1 | TRBV4-2 | NA | TGTGCCAGCAGCCAACAGACAGGGGGCAACACTGAAGCTTTCTTT | CASSQQTGGNTEAFF
NA | TRBJ1-1 | TRBV5-1 | NA | TGCGCCAGCAGCTTGGTGCGGGGAGGGAGCACTGAAGCTTTCTTT | CASSLVRGGSTEAFF
NA | TRBJ1-2 | TRBV3-1/TRBV3-2 | NA | TGTGCCAGCAGCCTCGGGCCTCCAGCTAACTATGGCTACACCTTC | CASSLGPPANYGYTF
NA | TRBJ1-1 | TRBV9 | NA | TGTGCCAGCGCAGAGGGGGGCGGCCTGAACACTGAAGCTTTCTTT | CASAEGGGLNTEAFF
NA | TRBJ1-1 | TRBV6-1 | NA | TGTGCCAGCAGTGAAGTAGGCGTCAGGGGCACTGAAGCTTTCTTT | CASSEVGVRGTEAFF
TRBD1 | TRBJ1-1 | TRBV29-1 | few | TGCAGCGTTGCGAGGGGGACAGGGATCGGCACTGAAGCTTTCTTT | CSVARGTGIGTEAFF
NA | TRBJ2-1 | TRBV29-1 | NA | TGCAGCGCATCTACAGATCCCAATGAGCAGTTCTTC | CSASTDPNEQFF
NA | TRBJ1-6 | TRBV19 | NA | TGTGCCTCGTTTGGGGGCTCCTATAATTCACCCCTCCACTTT | CASFGGSYNSPLHF
NA | TRBJ1-1 | TRBV19 | NA | TGTGCCAGTATCCCCAACCCCACGAGGAGGGGATTTGAGGACACTGAAGCTTTCTTT | CASIPNPTRRGFEDTEAFF
NA | TRBJ1-6 | TRBV19 | NA | TGTGCCAGTAGTCCTATACAGGTATCACCCCTCCACTTT | CASSPIQVSPLHF
TRBD1 | TRBJ1-1 | TRBV5-1 | NA | TGCGCCAGCAGCTTGGGAACCGGGACAGGGCTAACTGAAGCTTTCTTT | CASSLGTGTGLTEAFF
NA | TRBJ1-1 | TRBV10-3 | NA | TGTGCCATCAGTGAAGTGGGGGGAGGGAACGCTGAAGCTTTCTTT | CAISEVGGGNAEAFF
NA | TRBJ1-3 | TRBV30 | NA | TGTGCCTGGAGTGTAGGCCGAAACACCATATATTTT | CAWSVGRNTIYF
NA | TRBJ2-3 | TRBV5-1 | NA | TGCGCCAGCAGCTTGGATGTGACTAGGGGGCCCTGGAGCACAGATACGCAGTATTTT | CASSLDVTRGPWSTDTQYF
NA | TRBJ1-6 | TRBV27 | NA | TGTGCCAGCAGTTTCGGGAGTAATTCACCCCTCCACTTT | CASSFGSNSPLHF
NA | TRBJ1-3 | TRBV19 | NA | TGTGCCAGTAGTTCGGGTTCCGCTGGAAACACCATATATTTT | CASSSGSAGNTIYF
NA | TRBJ1-1 | TRBV18 | NA | TGTGCCAGCTCACCGTCAGGGGTGGGCACTGAAGCTTTCTTT | CASSPSGVGTEAFF
NA | TRBJ1-1 | TRBV11-2 | NA | TGTGCCAGCAGCTTAGAAATCGGGGGGAGCACTGAAGCTTTCTTT | CASSLEIGGSTEAFF
NA | TRBJ1-4 | TRBV7-8 | NA | TGTGCCAGCAGCTTAGGGGTCTGGAATGAAAAACTGTTTTTT | CASSLGVWNEKLFF
NA | TRBJ2-3 | TRBV5-1 | NA | TGCGCCAGCAGACTAGGTTACAGCAGCACAGATACGCAGTATTTT | CASRLGYSSTDTQYF
NA | TRBJ2-7 | TRBV5-4 | NA | TGTGCCAGCAGCTTGGATTTAGGCGGGACATCCTACGAGCAGTACTTC | CASSLDLGGTSYEQYF